These T cell receptor beta chains were read from a single sample in a study of regulatory T cells in long-lasting Graves disease. TCRdb fed the multiplex PCR reads into MiXCR, producing one record per CDR3 protein. The table lists around 500,000 distinct CDR3 sequences, approximately 12% of them singletons. These data also featured in a second study, about T cells in Graves' hyperthyroidism and ophthalmopathy.

This sample comprised peripheral blood mononuclear cells (PBMCs), obtained at new diagnosis, from a patient treated with antithyroid drugs. The receptors shown here come from a woman aged 25 to 39 with Graves disease. CDR3s include the opening cysteine and the closing phenylalanine or tryptophan. The D gene is left open where the match is weak. Size values are once, few and many counts, or a class for expanded clones, and some rows have none.

J gene | clone size | D gene | V gene | CDR3 protein | CDR3 DNA
TRBJ1-4 | few | TRBD1 | TRBV19 | CASTHRGRVYEKLFF | TGTGCCAGTACTCACAGGGGGCGCGTATATGAAAAACTGTTTTTT
TRBJ2-1 | many | . | TRBV4-1 | CASSLRERASSYNEQFF | TGCGCCAGCAGTCTCAGGGAGCGGGCGAGCTCCTACAATGAGCAGTTCTTC
TRBJ2-3 | many | . | TRBV7-2 | CASSIPRDWTDTQYF | TGTGCCAGCAGCATCCCGAGGGACTGGACAGATACGCAGTATTTT
TRBJ1-6 | many | . | TRBV30 | CAWRLGANSPLHF | TGTGCCTGGAGGCTGGGCGCCAATTCACCCCTCCACTTT
TRBJ2-5 | many | . | TRBV3-1 | CASSQVEGEETQYF | TGTGCCAGCAGCCAAGTCGAGGGGGAGGAGACCCAGTACTTC
TRBJ2-3 | many | . | TRBV5-1 | CASSLAGTDTQYF | TGTGCCAGCAGCTTAGCAGGCACAGATACGCAGTATTTT
TRBJ2-2 | few | TRBD1 | TRBV6-1 | CASSEYRGYAGELFF | TGTGCCAGCAGTGAATACAGGGGTTACGCCGGGGAGCTGTTTTTT
TRBJ2-7 | . | . | TRBV19 | CASRRGGQGSFYEQYF | TGTGCCAGTAGGCGAGGGGGGCAGGGAAGTTTCTACGAGCAGTACTTC
TRBJ1-2 | few | TRBD1 | TRBV5-1 | CASSPRQGGRNGYTF | TGCGCCAGCAGCCCCCGACAGGGAGGAAGAAATGGCTACACCTTC
TRBJ2-7 | few | TRBD1 | TRBV4-3 | CASSRKPTGSRDYEQYF | TGCGCCAGCAGCCGCAAGCCGACAGGGAGTCGAGACTACGAGCAGTACTTC
TRBJ2-2 | . | TRBD1 | TRBV19 | CASRDRAWTGELFF | TGTGCCAGCCGGGACAGGGCCTGGACCGGGGAGCTGTTTTTT
TRBJ1-1 | . | . | TRBV19 | CASMVEGSTEAFF | TGTGCCAGTATGGTAGAGGGGAGCACTGAAGCTTTCTTT
TRBJ1-5 | many | . | TRBV2 | CASSESSHGQPQHF | TGTGCCAGCAGTGAAAGCTCTCACGGACAGCCCCAGCATTTT
TRBJ2-7 | few | . | TRBV19 | CASSTTGPFWREQYF | TGTGCCAGTAGTACCACCGGGCCCTTCTGGAGGGAGCAGTACTTC
TRBJ2-7 | few | TRBD2 | TRBV30 | CAWQQGLAAYEQYF | TGTGCCTGGCAACAAGGACTAGCGGCCTACGAGCAGTACTTC
TRBJ1-4 | few | . | TRBV5-6 | CASSLVVVDKLFF | TGTGCCAGCAGCTTGGTCGTCGTGGATAAACTGTTTTTT
TRBJ2-7 | . | TRBD1 | TRBV3-1 | CASSANPGGLDEQYF | TGTGCCAGCAGCGCCAACCCAGGGGGCTTAGACGAGCAGTACTTC
TRBJ1-1 | many | . | TRBV28 | CASSALRAPNTEAFF | TGTGCCAGCAGCGCTCTCCGGGCCCCGAACACTGAAGCTTTCTTT
TRBJ2-7 | many | TRBD1 | TRBV11-2 | CASSRGGEYLWEQYF | TGTGCCAGCAGCCGAGGGGGCGAGTACCTGTGGGAGCAGTACTTC
TRBJ1-5 | many | . | TRBV6-1 | CASSPPGAGNQPQHF | TGTGCCAGCAGTCCGCCCGGGGCTGGCAATCAGCCCCAGCATTTT
TRBJ1-2 | . | . | TRBV5-1 | CASSLKSLGGYTF | TGCGCTAGCAGCTTGAAAAGCCTGGGAGGCTACACCTTC
TRBJ1-5 | . | . | TRBV19 | CASSRKGVLNQPQHF | TGTGCCAGTAGTAGGAAGGGGGTGCTCAATCAGCCCCAGCATTTT
TRBJ2-7 | few | TRBD2 | TRBV7-2 | CASSLDLAGSREQYF | TGTGCCAGCAGCTTGGACCTAGCGGGATCGCGGGAGCAGTACTTC
TRBJ2-5 | . | TRBD1 | TRBV3-1 | CASSPRAGSGQGDIETQYF | TGTGCCAGCAGCCCGCGAGCTGGTTCGGGACAGGGTGACATTGAGACCCAGTACTTC
TRBJ2-7 | few | . | TRBV7-9 | CASRTGHAYEQYF | TGTGCCAGCAGAACGGGACATGCCTACGAGCAGTACTTC
TRBJ2-3 | many | . | TRBV2 | CASSLTSTDTQYF | TGTGCCAGCAGTTTGACTAGCACAGATACGCAGTATTTT
TRBJ2-3 | many | TRBD2 | TRBV7-2 | CASSLRGAGVSTDTQYF | TGTGCCAGCAGCTTAAGAGGAGCGGGAGTAAGCACAGATACGCAGTATTTT
TRBJ1-2 | many | . | TRBV24-1 | CATSESIGGSDNYGYTF | TGTGCCACCAGTGAAAGTATCGGAGGTTCGGATAACTATGGCTACACCTTC
TRBJ2-7 | few | TRBD2 | TRBV4-3 | CASSQEDSGIYEQYF | TGCGCCAGCAGCCAAGAGGATAGCGGGATCTACGAGCAGTACTTC
TRBJ2-7 | few | TRBD2 | TRBV7-9 | CASSSTRASGTYEQYF | TGTGCCAGCAGCTCGACTAGGGCTAGCGGAACCTACGAGCAGTACTTC
TRBJ1-1 | many | TRBD1 | TRBV7-8 | CASSPRQGQEAFF | TGTGCCAGCAGCCCGCGACAGGGGCAAGAAGCTTTCTTT
TRBJ2-1 | many | . | TRBV2 | CAIIGTRTVYEQFF | TGTGCCATAATCGGGACCCGGACAGTCTATGAGCAGTTCTTC
TRBJ1-2 | . | TRBD1 | TRBV19 | CASSRPAGTGYGYTF | TGTGCCAGTAGTAGGCCCGCCGGGACAGGGTATGGCTACACCTTC
TRBJ1-5 | many | . | TRBV2 | CASSEEGGQPQHF | TGTGCCAGCAGTGAGGAGGGCGGGCAGCCCCAGCATTTT
TRBJ1-2 | many | TRBD1 | TRBV7-2 | CASSLRGPVNYGYTF | TGTGCCAGCAGCTTAAGGGGGCCAGTGAACTATGGCTACACCTTC
TRBJ2-1 | many | . | TRBV11-2 | CASSSPRTGQGSAGGFNEQFF | TGTGCCAGCAGCTCCCCCCGGACCGGACAGGGATCAGCGGGAGGTTTCAATGAGCAGTTCTTC
TRBJ2-1 | . | TRBD2 | TRBV19 | CASSITSGPWNEQFF | TGTGCCAGTAGTATAACTAGCGGACCCTGGAATGAGCAGTTCTTC
TRBJ2-7 | . | . | TRBV13 | CASSSEGAYEQYF | TGTGCCAGCAGCTCAGAAGGGGCCTACGAGCAGTACTTC
TRBJ1-1 | many | . | TRBV12-3/TRBV12-4 | CASSLDRSRSGAFF | TGTGCCAGCAGTCTGGACAGATCCCGGAGTGGCGCTTTCTTT
TRBJ2-5 | . | TRBD1 | TRBV15 | CATSRVRQGLETQYF | TGTGCCACCAGCAGAGTAAGACAGGGATTGGAGACCCAGTACTTC
TRBJ1-3 | . | . | TRBV12-3/TRBV12-4 | CAGQGNSGNTIYF | TGTGCCGGCCAGGGCAACTCTGGAAACACCATATATTTT
TRBJ1-4 | many | TRBD1 | TRBV2 | CASLPGQGNEKLFF | TGTGCCAGCCTTCCGGGACAGGGCAATGAAAAACTGTTTTTT
TRBJ2-1 | . | TRBD2 | TRBV15 | CATSRVSSGGYNEQFF | TGTGCCACCAGCAGGGTCTCTAGCGGGGGCTACAATGAGCAGTTCTTC
TRBJ2-2 | many | . | TRBV18 | CASSSETGELFF | TGTGCCAGCTCATCGGAAACCGGGGAGCTGTTTTTT
TRBJ1-1 | . | TRBD1 | TRBV6-1 | CASRLTGGGTEAFF | TGTGCCAGCAGGTTAACAGGGGGAGGGACTGAAGCTTTCTTT
TRBJ2-3 | many | . | TRBV30 | CAWTGRRVSDTQYF | TGTGCCTGGACTGGACGGAGGGTTTCAGATACGCAGTATTTT